The clone carrying this TCR beta chain was found once. Genomic DNA per cell subset filled all wells of several immunoSEQ plates. Sequencing was performed with immunoSEQ multiplex PCR; in TCRdb, only in-frame clones are kept and a portion is missing. The repertoire consists of over 2 million clones, with roughly 95% occurring once and the leading ten covering 0.9% to 1.3%. CD45RO negativity and positive selection for CCR7 defined naive CD8 cells, a population that excluded terminally differentiated effector memory CD45RA+ cells. The data were obtained in a study of shared clonotypes between healthy human individuals. Whole-study context: Donors consisted of a couple of women and a few men between 18 and 49.

The specimen sequenced was naive CD8+ T cells sorted from blood. The clonotype originates from a man aged 18-30 years in good health.

The CDR3: CASSLAPWGAHGTEAFF. The CDR3 bases are TGTGCCAGCAGCTTAGCCCCTTGGGGGGCGCACGGCACTGAAGCTTTCTTT. The chain is built from TRBV5-6 and TRBJ1-1, with D maybe TRBD1 (6 bases). This CDR3 comprises 17 residues. The V end lost 2 bases, the J end lost 4 bases, and 21 bases lay between the germline ends. Germline CDR1 and CDR2: SGHDT and YYEEEE.